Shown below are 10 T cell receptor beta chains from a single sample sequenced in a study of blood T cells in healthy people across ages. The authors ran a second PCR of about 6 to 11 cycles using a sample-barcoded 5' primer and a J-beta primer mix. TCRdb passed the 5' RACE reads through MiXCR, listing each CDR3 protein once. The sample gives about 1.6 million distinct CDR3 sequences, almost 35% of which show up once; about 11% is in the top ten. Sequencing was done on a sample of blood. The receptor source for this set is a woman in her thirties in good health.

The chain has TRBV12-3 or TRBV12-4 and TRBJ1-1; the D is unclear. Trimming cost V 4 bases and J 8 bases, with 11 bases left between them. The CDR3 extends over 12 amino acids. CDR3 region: CASSWVGMEAFF. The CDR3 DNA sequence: TGTGCCAGCAGTTGGGTTGGGATGGAAGCTTTCTTT.

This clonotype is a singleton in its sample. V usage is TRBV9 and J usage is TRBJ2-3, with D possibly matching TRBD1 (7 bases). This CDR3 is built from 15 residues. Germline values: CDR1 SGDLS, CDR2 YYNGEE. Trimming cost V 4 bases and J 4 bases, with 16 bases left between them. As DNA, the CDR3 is TGTGCCAGCAGCTCTCAGGGGGGAAACGCAGATACGCAGTATTTT. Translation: CASSSQGGNADTQYF.

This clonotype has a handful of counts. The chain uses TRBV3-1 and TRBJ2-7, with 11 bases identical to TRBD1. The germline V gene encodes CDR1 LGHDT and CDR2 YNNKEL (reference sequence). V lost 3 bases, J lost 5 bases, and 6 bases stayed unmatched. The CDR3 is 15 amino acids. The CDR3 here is CASSHSGQGVHEQYF. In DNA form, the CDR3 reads TGTGCCAGCAGCCATTCGGGACAGGGGGTCCACGAGCAGTACTTC.

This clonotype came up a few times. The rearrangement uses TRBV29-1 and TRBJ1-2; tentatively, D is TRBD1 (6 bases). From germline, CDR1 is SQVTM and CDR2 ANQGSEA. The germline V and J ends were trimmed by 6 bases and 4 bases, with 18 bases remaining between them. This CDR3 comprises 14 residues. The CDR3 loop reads CSVELLQGGYGYTF. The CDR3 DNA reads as TGCAGCGTAGAACTTTTACAGGGTGGCTATGGCTACACCTTC.

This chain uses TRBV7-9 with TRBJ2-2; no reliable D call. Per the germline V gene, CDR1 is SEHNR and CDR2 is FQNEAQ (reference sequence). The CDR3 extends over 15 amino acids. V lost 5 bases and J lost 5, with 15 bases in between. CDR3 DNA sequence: TGTGCCAGCAGCAGCGAAACGGAGTGGACCGGGGAGCTGTTTTTT. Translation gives CASSSETEWTGELFF.

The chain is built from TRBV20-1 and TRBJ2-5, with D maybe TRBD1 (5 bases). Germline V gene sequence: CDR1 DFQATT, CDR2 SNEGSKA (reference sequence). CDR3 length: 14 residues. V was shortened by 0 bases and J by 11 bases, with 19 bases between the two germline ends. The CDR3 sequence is CSARDPGAYNEQYF. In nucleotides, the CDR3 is TGCAGTGCTAGAGATCCTGGGGCTTACAATGAGCAGTACTTC.

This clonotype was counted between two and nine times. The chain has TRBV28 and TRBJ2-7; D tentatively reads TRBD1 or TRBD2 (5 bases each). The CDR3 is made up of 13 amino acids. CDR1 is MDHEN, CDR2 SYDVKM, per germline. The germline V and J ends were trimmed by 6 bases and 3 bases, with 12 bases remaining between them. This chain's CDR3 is CASRGVPGYEQYF. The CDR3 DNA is TGTGCCAGCAGGGGGGTCCCTGGCTACGAGCAGTACTTC.

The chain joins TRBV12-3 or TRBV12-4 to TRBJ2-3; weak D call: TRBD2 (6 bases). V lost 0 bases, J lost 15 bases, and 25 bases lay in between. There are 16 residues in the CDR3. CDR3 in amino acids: CASSLAAGLSADTEYF. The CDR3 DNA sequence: TGTGCCAGCAGTTTAGCCGCGGGGTTGAGCGCAGATACGGAATATTTT.

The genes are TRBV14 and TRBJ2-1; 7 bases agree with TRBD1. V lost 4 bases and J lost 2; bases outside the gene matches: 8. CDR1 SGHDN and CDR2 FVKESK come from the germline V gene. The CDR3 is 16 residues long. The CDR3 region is CASSPNDREPYNEQFF. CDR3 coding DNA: TGTGCCAGCAGCCCGAACGACAGGGAGCCCTACAATGAGCAGTTCTTC.

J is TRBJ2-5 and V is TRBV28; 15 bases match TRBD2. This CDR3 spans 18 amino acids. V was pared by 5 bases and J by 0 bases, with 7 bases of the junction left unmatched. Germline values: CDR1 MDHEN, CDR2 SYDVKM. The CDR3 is CASSTWTSGRVHQETQYF. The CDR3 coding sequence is TGTGCCAGCAGTACCTGGACTAGCGGGAGGGTCCACCAAGAGACCCAGTACTTC.